These T cell receptor beta chains were read from a single sample in a study of a mutant IDH1 vaccine in newly diagnosed glioma. No antigen has been assigned to these receptors. Sequenced by immunoSEQ multiplex PCR; TCRdb stores in-frame clones only, minus some. The table lists tens of thousands of clones, 84% of them singletons. This specimen was PBMCs, taken from a glioma patient whose treatment included an IDH1 peptide vaccine. The source is a man aged 30-40 years with glioma. The CDR3 runs from the conserved cysteine through the conserved F or W. Each record gives: V gene, J gene, clone size, CDR3 protein. Rows give clone size only sometimes, using once, few, many, or a class for an expanded clone.

TRBV9,TRBJ2-1,once,CASSVEAAGGYNEQFF
TRBV6-6,TRBJ2-7,NA,CASSSPAAYEQYF
TRBV5-1,TRBJ1-2,NA,CASSLAAQRSYGYTF
TRBV9,TRBJ1-2,NA,CASSPGQGRGGYTF
TRBV7-8,TRBJ1-6,NA,CASSLDLGSNSPLHF
TRBV18,TRBJ1-2,NA,CASSPGQNYGYTF
TRBV18,TRBJ1-5,once,CAGSPTTVKNSNQPQHF
TRBV7-8,TRBJ1-5,NA,CASSWDEGGQPQHF
TRBV9,TRBJ1-1,NA,CASSVLLRGSAEAFF
TRBV28,TRBJ2-7,NA,CASLPLQGVSYEQYF
TRBV6-4,TRBJ1-6,NA,CASSESGGRSPLHF
TRBV5-1,TRBJ2-5,once,CASSLDRAQETQYF
TRBV7-8,TRBJ2-3,NA,CASSIQTGPKSTDTQYF
TRBV2,TRBJ2-7,NA,CASKGIQSNRIYEQYF
TRBV20-1,TRBJ2-5,NA,CSARGLAGVYF
TRBV5-8,TRBJ2-7,NA,CASSLLDEQYF
TRBV10-3,TRBJ2-6,NA,CAMSGTQGTSGANVLTF
TRBV5-1,TRBJ1-1,NA,CASSLGGDTEAFF
TRBV9,TRBJ1-1,few,CASTVGGVNTEAFF